The 15 T cell receptor beta chains listed next were all sequenced from one sample in a study of vaccination effects on CD4 cells after COVID-19. Which antigens these TCRs recognize remains unknown. The table came from immunoSEQ multiplex PCR; TCRdb's copy has only in-frame clones and leaves some out. The sample includes roughly 50,000 clones, 50% to 70% seen only once; the top ten take roughly 5.5%. Following culture for around 9 days, CD4+ T cells were isolated. Specimen: CD4+ T cells from PBMCs cultured without peptide, collected before COVID-19 vaccination. Source of these receptors: a human donor who received a COVID-19 vaccine.

This rearrangement joins TRBV30 to TRBJ2-7; maybe TRBD2 (5 bases). The CDR3 runs 16 residues. V was trimmed by 2 bases and J by 4 bases, leaving 21 bases between them. Germline values: CDR1 GTSNPN, CDR2 SVGIG (reference sequence). CDR3 sequence: CAWSQTSDYYNYEQYF. DNA for the CDR3: TGTGCCTGGAGTCAGACCTCAGACTACTACAATTACGAGCAGTACTTC.

The chain carries TRBV30 and TRBJ1-1; maybe TRBD1 (6 bases). The CDR3 covers 14 residues. The germline V and J ends were trimmed by 4 bases and 0 bases, with 12 bases remaining between them. CDR1 GTSNPN and CDR2 SVGIG come from the germline V gene (reference sequence). For the CDR3, the DNA is TGTGCCTGGACCCTGGGGGGCCTGAACACTGAAGCTTTCTTT. Translated, it gives CAWTLGGLNTEAFF.

A note on this clone: At one of its ends the junction is not consistent with the germline gene, which may arise from a read error. The chain links TRBV29-1 to TRBJ1-1; no reliable D call. Germline V gives CDR1 SQVTM, CDR2 ANQGSEA. The CDR3 is 14 residues long. CDR3: CSGERTDWGTEAFF. CDR3 DNA: TGCAGCGGTGAACGAACAGATTGGGGCACTGAAGCTTTCTTT.

J is TRBJ2-2 and V is TRBV6-5; 10 bases are shared with TRBD1. The CDR3 extends over 15 amino acids. Germline CDR1 reads MNHEY; CDR2 reads SVGAGI. J lost 4 bases, V lost 5 bases, and 4 bases had no gene match. The CDR3 sequence is CASSHGQGVTGELFF. The CDR3 DNA reads as TGTGCCAGCAGTCACGGACAGGGGGTCACCGGGGAGCTGTTTTTT.

The chain combines TRBV6-5 with TRBJ2-7; 7 bases are a match to TRBD2. This CDR3 has 13 residues. V gave up 0 bases and J gave up 10 bases; unmatched junction bases: 6. Germline-derived CDR1 and CDR2 are MNHEY and SVGAGI. CDR3 region: CASSYSGGVPQYF. CDR3 coding DNA: TGTGCCAGCAGTTACTCGGGGGGGGTCCCCCAGTACTTC.

The rearrangement joins TRBV6-1 to TRBJ1-1; D call uncertain. V lost 1 base to trimming and J lost 4 bases, with 7 bases between them. The length of the CDR3 is 13 residues. The V gene's germline CDR1 is MNHNS and CDR2 SASEGT. The CDR3 nucleotides read TGTGCCAGCAGTGAAGGGTGGGGCACTGAAGCTTTCTTT. It is translated as CASSEGWGTEAFF.

This rearrangement joins TRBV27 to TRBJ1-1, with a possible D match to TRBD1 (6 bases). The CDR3 totals 15 residues. V shed 5 bases and J shed 1 base, with 14 bases lying between them. In germline, CDR1 is MNHEY, CDR2 SMNVEV (reference sequence). In nucleotides, the CDR3 is TGTGCCAGCAGTAGGAGATTAGGGGGGAACACTGAAGCTTTCTTT. This sequence encodes CASSRRLGGNTEAFF.

This clone was seen a handful of times. The J gene is TRBJ2-3, the V gene TRBV5-6; the match to TRBD2 covers 14 bases. The CDR3 consists of 15 residues. In germline, CDR1 is SGHDT, CDR2 YYEEEE. Trimming took 4 bases from V and 5 from J; bases not matched to a gene: 3. For the CDR3, the DNA is TGTGCCAGCAGCCCCGGACTAGCGGGAGGAGATACGCAGTATTTT. Amino acids: CASSPGLAGGDTQYF.

J is TRBJ2-3 and V is TRBV10-3; possible D gene TRBD1, 5 bases. CDR3 length: 14 residues. CDR1 is ENHRY and CDR2 is SYGVKD in the germline V gene. The V end lost 3 bases, the J end lost 5 bases, and 12 bases lay between the germline ends. The DNA of the CDR3 is TGTGCCATCAGTGATTGGCAGGGTCGAGATACGCAGTATTTT. Its protein is CAISDWQGRDTQYF.

The chain carries TRBV6-6 and TRBJ1-2; D may be TRBD1 (5 bases). The germline gives CDR1 MNHNY, CDR2 SVGAGI (reference sequence). V was cut by 6 bases and J by 1 base, with 6 bases left in between. The CDR3 is 12 amino acids. The CDR3 nucleotides are TGTGCCAGCAGGACAGATAACTATGGCTACACCTTC. Translating gives CASRTDNYGYTF.

The chain has TRBV5-6 and TRBJ1-4; no clear D. Trimming took 0 bases from V and 4 from J, leaving 1 base between them. The CDR3 covers 12 residues. Germline V gene data show CDR1 as SGHDT and CDR2 as YYEEEE. CDR3 in amino acids: CASSLVNEKLFF. CDR3 DNA: TGTGCCAGCAGCTTGGTTAATGAAAAACTGTTTTTT.

The gene calls are TRBV4-3 and TRBJ2-3, with 8 bases matching TRBD2. V shed 4 bases and J 3 bases; nucleotides not matched to a gene: 6. Looked up from germline, CDR1 is LGHNA and CDR2 is YSLEER. The CDR3 spans 15 residues. The CDR3 DNA follows: TGCGCCAGCAGCCTGGGACTAGGTTTGACAGATACGCAGTATTTT. The encoded protein is CASSLGLGLTDTQYF.

This clone was detected a few times. The chain couples TRBV30 to TRBJ2-1, with 10 positions matching TRBD2. With V trimmed by 3 bases and J by 7 bases, 9 bases remained unmatched. Germline CDR1 GTSNPN, CDR2 SVGIG (reference sequence). The CDR3 length is 15 residues. The chain's CDR3 is CAWSPLAGASNEQFF. In DNA, the CDR3 is TGTGCCTGGAGCCCCCTAGCGGGAGCTTCGAATGAGCAGTTCTTC.

This clone was observed a handful of times. J is TRBJ2-1 and V is TRBV30; D perhaps matches TRBD1 (5 bases). The V gene's germline CDR1 is GTSNPN and CDR2 SVGIG (reference sequence). There are 11 residues in the CDR3. The V end was cut by 3 bases, the J end by 8 bases, with 8 bases between. CDR3 residues: CAWSREYEQFF. The CDR3 DNA reads TGTGCCTGGAGCAGGGAATATGAGCAGTTCTTC.

This chain uses TRBV6-6 with TRBJ1-1; a possible D gene is TRBD1 (5 bases). The CDR3 covers 14 residues. Trimming cost V 0 bases and J 1 base, with 6 bases left between them. The germline gives CDR1 MNHNY, CDR2 SVGAGI (reference sequence). The CDR3 DNA sequence: TGTGCCAGCAGTTACTCGACAGAGAACACTGAAGCTTTCTTT. It translates to CASSYSTENTEAFF.